These 6 T cell receptor beta chains were all obtained from the same sample, sequenced in a study of blood T cells in healthy people across ages. Together with a sample-barcoded 5' primer, a J-beta primer mix was included in a second PCR lasting 7 to 11 cycles. TCRdb passed the 5' RACE reads through MiXCR, listing each CDR3 protein once. The data show around 1,100,000 distinct CDR3 sequences, roughly two fifths seen once. Sequencing input: blood. These receptor sequences come from a man between 18 and 35 years old in good health.

This clonotype was found a few times. The chain is built from TRBV29-1 and TRBJ1-1; D unclear. This CDR3 region has 14 residues. V lost 4 bases, J lost 4 bases, and 16 bases lay in between. Germline V CDR1 and CDR2: SQVTM, ANQGSEA. For the CDR3, the DNA is TGCAGCGTTGTTCTTGTCGGGGTTTTCACTGAAGCTTTCTTT. Protein product: CSVVLVGVFTEAFF.

The chain joins TRBV5-6 to TRBJ2-3; no reliable D call. The V and J ends lost 7 bases and 1 base respectively, with 13 bases between them. CDR3 length: 14 amino acids. Germline loops: CDR1 SGHDT, CDR2 YYEEEE. The CDR3 region has the DNA TGTGCCAGCCCTGTAAGGTCCGGCACAGATACGCAGTATTTT. Protein sequence: CASPVRSGTDTQYF.

V usage is TRBV7-9 and J usage is TRBJ1-2; D is ambiguous. This CDR3 has 13 residues. V lost 6 bases and J lost 3, with 11 bases in between. Germline loops: CDR1 SEHNR, CDR2 FQNEAQ (reference sequence). CDR3 loop: CASRARLDYGYTF. For the CDR3, the DNA is TGTGCCAGCAGGGCGAGGCTTGACTATGGCTACACCTTC.

This clonotype came up once. V usage is TRBV10-3 and J usage is TRBJ2-1, with a possible D match to TRBD2 (6 bases). Germline lookup yields CDR1 ENHRY and CDR2 SYGVKD. The ends were cut back, 6 bases at V and 5 bases at J, with 17 bases in the middle. The CDR3 is 15 amino acids. The CDR3 coding sequence is TGTGCCATCAGAGGAGACGGGGGACCAAACAATGAGCAGTTCTTC. This gives the protein CAIRGDGGPNNEQFF.

CDR3 bases: TGTGCCAGCAGTCCCGTCGACAGGGATCAGCCCCAGCATTTT. This codes for CASSPVDRDQPQHF. The chain recombines TRBV12-3 or TRBV12-4 with TRBJ1-5; 7 positions match TRBD1. This CDR3 is 14 amino acids long. V was pared by 5 bases and J by 5 bases, with 6 bases of the junction left unmatched.

The CDR3 loop reads CASSLATSGGYYSTDTQYF. Here the CDR3 DNA reads TGTGCCAGCAGCCTAGCGACTAGCGGGGGGTACTATAGCACAGATACGCAGTATTTT. The chain combines TRBV13 with TRBJ2-3, with TRBD2 matching 13 bases. Germline lookup yields CDR1 PRHDT and CDR2 FYEKMQ (reference sequence). The CDR3 totals 19 residues. J gave up 0 bases and V 5 bases, and 11 bases lay outside the gene matches.